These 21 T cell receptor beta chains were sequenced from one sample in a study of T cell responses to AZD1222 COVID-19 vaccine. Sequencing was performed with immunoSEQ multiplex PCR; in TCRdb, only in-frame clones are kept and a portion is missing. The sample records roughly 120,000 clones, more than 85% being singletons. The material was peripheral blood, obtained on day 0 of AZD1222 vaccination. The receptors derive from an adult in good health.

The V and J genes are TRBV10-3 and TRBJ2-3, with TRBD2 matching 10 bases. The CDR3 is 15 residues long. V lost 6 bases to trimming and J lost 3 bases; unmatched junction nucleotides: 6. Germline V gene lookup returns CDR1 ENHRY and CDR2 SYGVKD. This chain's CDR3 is CAISVLAGVTDTQYF. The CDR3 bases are TGTGCCATCAGCGTCCTAGCGGGAGTAACAGATACGCAGTATTTT.

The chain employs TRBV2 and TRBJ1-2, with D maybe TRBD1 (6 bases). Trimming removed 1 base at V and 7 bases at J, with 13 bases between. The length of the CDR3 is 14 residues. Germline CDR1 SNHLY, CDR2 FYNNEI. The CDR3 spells CASSEEAGAGGYTF. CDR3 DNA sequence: TGTGCCAGCAGTGAAGAGGCAGGGGCGGGTGGCTACACCTTC.

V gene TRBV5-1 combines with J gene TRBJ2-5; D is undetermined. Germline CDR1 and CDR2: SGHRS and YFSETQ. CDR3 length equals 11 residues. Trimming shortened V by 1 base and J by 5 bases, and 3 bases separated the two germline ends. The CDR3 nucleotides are TGCGCCAGCAGCTTGTATGAGACCCAGTACTTC. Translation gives CASSLYETQYF.

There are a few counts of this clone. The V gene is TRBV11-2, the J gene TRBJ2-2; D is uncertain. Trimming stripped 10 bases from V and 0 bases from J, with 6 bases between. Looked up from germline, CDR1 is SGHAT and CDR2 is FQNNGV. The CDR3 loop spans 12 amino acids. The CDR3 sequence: CATYTNTGELFF. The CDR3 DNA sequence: TGTGCCACCTACACGAACACCGGGGAGCTGTTTTTT.

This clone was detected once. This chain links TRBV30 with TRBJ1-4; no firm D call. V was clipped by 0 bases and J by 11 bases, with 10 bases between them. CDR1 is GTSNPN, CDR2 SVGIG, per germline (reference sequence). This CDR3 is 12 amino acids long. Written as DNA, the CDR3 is TGTGCCTGGAGTGTAACACTGGGGAAACTGTTTTTT. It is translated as CAWSVTLGKLFF.

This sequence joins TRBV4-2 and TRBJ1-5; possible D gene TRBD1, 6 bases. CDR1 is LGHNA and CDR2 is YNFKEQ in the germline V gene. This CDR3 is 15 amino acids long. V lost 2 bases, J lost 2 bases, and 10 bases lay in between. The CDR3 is CASSQQQGGNQPQHF. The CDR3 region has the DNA TGTGCCAGCAGCCAACAACAGGGAGGCAATCAGCCCCAGCATTTT.

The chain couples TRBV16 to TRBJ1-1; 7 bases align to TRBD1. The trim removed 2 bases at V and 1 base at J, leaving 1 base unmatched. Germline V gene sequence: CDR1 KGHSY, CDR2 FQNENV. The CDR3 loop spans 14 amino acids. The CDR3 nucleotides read TGTGCCAGCAGCCAACGGACAGGGAACACTGAAGCTTTCTTT. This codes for CASSQRTGNTEAFF. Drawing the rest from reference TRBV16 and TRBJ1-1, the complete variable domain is GEEVAQTPKHLVRGEGQKAKLYCAPIKGHSYVFWYQQVLKNEFKFLISFQNENVFDETGMPKERFSAKCLPNSPCSLEIQATKLEDSAVYFCASSQRTGNTEAFFGQGTRLTVV.

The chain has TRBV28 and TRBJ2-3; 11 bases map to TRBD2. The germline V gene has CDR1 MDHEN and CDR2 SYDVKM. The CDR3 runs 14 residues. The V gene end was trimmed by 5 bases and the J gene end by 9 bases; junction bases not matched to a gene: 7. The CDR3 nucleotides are TGTGCCAGCAGTGCGGCCCTAGCGGGAGGCACGCAGTATTTT. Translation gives CASSAALAGGTQYF.

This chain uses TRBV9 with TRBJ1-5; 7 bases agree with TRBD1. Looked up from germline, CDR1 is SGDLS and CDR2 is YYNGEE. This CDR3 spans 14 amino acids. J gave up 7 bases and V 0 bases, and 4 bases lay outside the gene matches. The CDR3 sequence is CASSVGGGEQPQHF. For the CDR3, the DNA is TGTGCCAGCAGCGTAGGAGGGGGCGAGCAGCCCCAGCATTTT.

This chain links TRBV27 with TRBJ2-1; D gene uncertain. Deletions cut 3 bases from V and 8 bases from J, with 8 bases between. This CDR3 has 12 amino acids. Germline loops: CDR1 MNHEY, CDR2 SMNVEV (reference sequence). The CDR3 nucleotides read TGTGCCAGCAGTTTCGGCCTTGATGAGCAGTTCTTC. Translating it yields CASSFGLDEQFF.

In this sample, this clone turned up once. The chain's CDR3 is CASSSLLQGIGGYTF. The CDR3 bases are TGTGCCAGCAGTTCCCTCCTACAGGGGATCGGAGGCTACACCTTC. This chain uses TRBV6-5 with TRBJ1-2; 7 bases match TRBD1. The germline gives CDR1 MNHEY, CDR2 SVGAGI. The V segment lost 4 bases and the J segment 8 bases; nucleotides outside the gene matches: 13. There are 15 residues in the CDR3.

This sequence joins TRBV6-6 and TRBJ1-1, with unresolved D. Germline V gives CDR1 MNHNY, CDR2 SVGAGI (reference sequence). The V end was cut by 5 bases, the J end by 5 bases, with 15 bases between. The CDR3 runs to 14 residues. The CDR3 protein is CASSTQKSGTEAFF. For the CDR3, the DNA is TGTGCCAGCAGTACCCAAAAGTCCGGAACTGAAGCTTTCTTT.

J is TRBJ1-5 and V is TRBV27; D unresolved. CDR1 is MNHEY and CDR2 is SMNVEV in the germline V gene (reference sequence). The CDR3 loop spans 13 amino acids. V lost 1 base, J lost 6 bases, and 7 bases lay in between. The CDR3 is CASSLWGSQPQHF. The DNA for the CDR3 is TGTGCCAGCAGTTTATGGGGTAGTCAGCCCCAGCATTTT.

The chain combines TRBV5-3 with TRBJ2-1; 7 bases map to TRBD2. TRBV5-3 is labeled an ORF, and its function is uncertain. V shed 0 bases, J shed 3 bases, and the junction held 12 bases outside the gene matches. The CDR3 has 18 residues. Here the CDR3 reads CARSLEPVERDLYNEQFF. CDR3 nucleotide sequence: TGTGCCAGAAGCTTGGAGCCGGTGGAGCGGGATCTCTACAATGAGCAGTTCTTC.

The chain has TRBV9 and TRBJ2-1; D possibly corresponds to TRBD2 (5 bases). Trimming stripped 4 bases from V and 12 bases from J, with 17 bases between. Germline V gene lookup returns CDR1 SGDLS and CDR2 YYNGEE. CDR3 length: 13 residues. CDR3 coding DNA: TGTGCCAGCAGCCCGTGGACTTCTTCGGGGCAGTTCTTC. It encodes CASSPWTSSGQFF.

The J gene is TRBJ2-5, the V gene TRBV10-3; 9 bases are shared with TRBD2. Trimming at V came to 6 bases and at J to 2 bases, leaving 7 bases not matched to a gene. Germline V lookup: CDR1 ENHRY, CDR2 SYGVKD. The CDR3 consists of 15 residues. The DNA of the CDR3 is TGTGCCATCAGCTCCCCGACTAGCGGACAAGAGACCCAGTACTTC. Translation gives CAISSPTSGQETQYF.

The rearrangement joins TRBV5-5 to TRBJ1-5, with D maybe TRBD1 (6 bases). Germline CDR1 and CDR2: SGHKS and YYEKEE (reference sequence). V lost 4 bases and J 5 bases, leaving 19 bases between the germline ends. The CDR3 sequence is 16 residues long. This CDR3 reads CASSQGAPGGHQPQHF. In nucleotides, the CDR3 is TGTGCCAGCAGCCAAGGGGCCCCGGGGGGGCATCAGCCCCAGCATTTT.

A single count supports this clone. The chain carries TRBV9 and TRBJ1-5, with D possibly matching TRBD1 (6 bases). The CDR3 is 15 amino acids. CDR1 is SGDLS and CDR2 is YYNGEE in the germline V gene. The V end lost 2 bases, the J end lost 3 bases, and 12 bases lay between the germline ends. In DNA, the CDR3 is TGTGCCAGCAGCGTTTCAGGGACACCCAATCAGCCCCAGCATTTT. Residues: CASSVSGTPNQPQHF.

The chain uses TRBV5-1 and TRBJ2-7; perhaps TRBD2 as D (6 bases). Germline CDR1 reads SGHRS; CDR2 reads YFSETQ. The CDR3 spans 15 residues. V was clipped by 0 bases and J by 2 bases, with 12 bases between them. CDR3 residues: CASSLVGGGAYEQYF. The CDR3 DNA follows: TGCGCCAGCAGCTTGGTGGGGGGTGGAGCCTACGAGCAGTACTTC.

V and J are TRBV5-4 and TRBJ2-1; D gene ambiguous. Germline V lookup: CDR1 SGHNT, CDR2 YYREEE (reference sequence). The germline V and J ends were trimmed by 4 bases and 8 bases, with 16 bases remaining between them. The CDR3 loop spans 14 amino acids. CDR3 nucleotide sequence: TGTGCCAGCAGCCCCCTAGTTTCGACGTATGAGCAGTTCTTC. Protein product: CASSPLVSTYEQFF.

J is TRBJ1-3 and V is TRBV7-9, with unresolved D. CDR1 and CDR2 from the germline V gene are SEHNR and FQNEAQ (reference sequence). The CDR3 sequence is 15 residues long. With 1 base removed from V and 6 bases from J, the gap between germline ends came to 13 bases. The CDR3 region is CASSLDSALSNTIYF. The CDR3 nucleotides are TGTGCCAGCAGCTTAGACTCGGCCCTGTCAAACACCATATATTTT.